Reported below is one T cell receptor (beta chain). This CDR3 region has 15 residues. Trimming pared 5 bases from V and 6 bases from J, leaving 20 bases between. Germline CDR1 is MNHNY and CDR2 is SVGAGI (reference sequence). This record comes from a study of cytomegalovirus exposure and HLA in healthy donors. PCR used 60 Vbeta primers and 13 Jbeta primers. Measured with immunoSEQ multiplex PCR; TCRdb has only the in-frame clones, and not every one. The table records 90,000 to 130,000 clones, approximately 80% of them present only once. The genes are TRBV6-6 and TRBJ2-7; a weak D match, TRBD2 (6 bases). Specimen: PBMCs. The receptor's source is a young man in good health and CMV-seropositive. The CDR3 protein is CASSNDGPPRGEQYF. For the CDR3, the DNA is TGTGCCAGCAGTAATGACGGACCCCCGCGGGGCGAGCAGTACTTC.